The 29 T cell receptor beta chains below all came from one sample that was sequenced in a study of blood T cell repertoires in COVID-19. Assay used: immunoSEQ multiplex PCR; TCRdb lists only in-frame clones, some missing. The table includes 140,000 to 150,000 clones, about 87% detected once. Sequenced: peripheral blood. All receptors derive from a woman between 50 and 59 years old with acute or convalescent COVID-19.

The chain links TRBV10-1 to TRBJ2-3, with 9 bases aligning to TRBD2. The germline V gene has CDR1 WNHNN and CDR2 SYGVQD (reference sequence). The CDR3 extends over 18 amino acids. The junction had 11 bases not matched to a gene; V was cut back by 3 bases and J by 1 base. CDR3 bases: TGCGCCAGCAGTGACTTCGCTAGCGGGACTGGGGGCACAGATACGCAGTATTTT. Translated, it gives CASSDFASGTGGTDTQYF.

The CDR3 loop reads CASSEAAGRDSPLHF. The CDR3 DNA reads as TGTGCCAGCAGTGAAGCGGCGGGGCGCGATTCACCCCTCCACTTT. This chain links TRBV2 with TRBJ1-6; TRBD1 might be the D (5 bases). V was clipped by 0 bases and J by 8 bases, with 11 bases between them. This CDR3 region has 15 residues. The germline V gene encodes CDR1 SNHLY and CDR2 FYNNEI. The full variable domain, rest sourced from reference TRBV2 and TRBJ1-6, is EPEVTQTPSHQVTQMGQEVILRCVPISNHLYFYWYRQILGQKVEFLVSFYNNEISEKSEIFDDQFSVERPDGSNFTLKIRSTKLEDSAMYFCASSEAAGRDSPLHFGNGTRLTVT.

Worth noting for this clone: One end of the junction is discordant with germline, which a read error may explain. The chain combines TRBV7-8 with TRBJ2-2; 8 nucleotides align to TRBD1. CDR3 size: 15 residues. Looked up from germline, CDR1 is SGHVS and CDR2 is FQNEAQ. CDR3 protein: CASTLQGANTGELFF. The CDR3, as DNA: TGTGCCAGCACCTTACAGGGGGCGAACACCGGGGAGCTGTTTTTT.

This clone showed up just a few times. The rearrangement links TRBV4-1 to TRBJ1-1; D possibly corresponds to TRBD1 (6 bases). The CDR3 is 17 residues long. V was shortened by 4 bases and J by 4 bases, with 22 bases between the two germline ends. Germline V CDR1 and CDR2: MGHRA, YSYEKL. The CDR3 here is CASSPRVLRGRGTEAFF. The CDR3 DNA follows: TGCGCCAGCAGCCCTAGGGTGCTAAGGGGCAGGGGCACTGAAGCTTTCTTT.

This sequence joins TRBV7-2 and TRBJ2-1, with D perhaps matching TRBD2 (6 bases). V was trimmed by 1 base and J by 4 bases, leaving 17 bases between them. Germline V gene lookup returns CDR1 SGHTA and CDR2 FQGNSA. CDR3 length: 17 amino acids. The CDR3 is CASSLVREGLSYNEQFF. The DNA of the CDR3 is TGTGCCAGCAGCTTAGTCCGGGAAGGACTATCATACAATGAGCAGTTCTTC.

V and J are TRBV19 and TRBJ1-2, with TRBD1 identical over 7 bases. The J segment lost 2 bases and the V segment lost 4 bases, leaving 1 base of the junction unmatched. The CDR3 is made up of 13 amino acids. Germline V gene data show CDR1 as LNHDA and CDR2 as SQIVND (reference sequence). The CDR3 loop reads CASSRDRNYGYTF. CDR3 sequence (DNA): TGTGCCAGTAGTAGGGACAGAAACTATGGCTACACCTTC.

The chain couples TRBV11-3 to TRBJ1-5; D gene ambiguous. Per germline, CDR1 SGHNT and CDR2 YENEEA. The CDR3 is 13 amino acids. V was pared by 6 bases and J by 11 bases, with 17 bases between. The CDR3 here is CASRTPGVLTQHF. As DNA, the CDR3 is TGTGCCAGCAGGACCCCCGGGGTGCTGACCCAGCATTTT.

The chain recombines TRBV13 with TRBJ2-7, with 11 positions matching TRBD2. There are 17 residues in the CDR3. Germline V lookup: CDR1 PRHDT, CDR2 FYEKMQ (reference sequence). The ends lost 5 bases at V and 2 bases at J; junction bases unmatched: 11. CDR3 nucleotide sequence: TGTGCCAGCAGCCCCGGGCTAGCGGGGGGACTCGCCTACGAGCAGTACTTC. Residues: CASSPGLAGGLAYEQYF.

The CDR3 coding sequence is TGTGCCAGCAGCCCGCAGGTGGGAGCCAAAAACATTCAGTACTTC. Its protein is CASSPQVGAKNIQYF. The chain employs TRBV7-2 and TRBJ2-4, with unresolved D. Germline CDR1 is SGHTA and CDR2 is FQGNSA. The CDR3 sequence is 15 residues long. V lost 5 bases, J lost 0 bases, and 11 bases lay in between. Variable domain in full (rest from reference TRBV7-2 and TRBJ2-4): GAGVSQSPSNKVTEKGKDVELRCDPISGHTALYWYRQSLGQGLEFLIYFQGNSAPDKSGLPSDRFSAERTGGSVSTLTIQRTQQEDSAVYLCASSPQVGAKNIQYFGAGTRLSVL.

The chain carries TRBV11-2 and TRBJ1-2; D not certain. Trimming took 0 bases from V and 3 from J, leaving 8 bases between them. Per the germline V gene, CDR1 is SGHAT and CDR2 is FQNNGV. The CDR3 is 14 amino acids. The CDR3 DNA follows: TGTGCCAGCAGCTTAGATGGCAGGCACTATGGCTACACCTTC. It is translated as CASSLDGRHYGYTF.

The genes are TRBV4-1 and TRBJ2-7, with no clear D. With 0 bases removed from V and 0 bases from J, the gap between germline ends came to 9 bases. The V gene's germline CDR1 is MGHRA and CDR2 YSYEKL. The CDR3 length is 15 residues. CDR3 sequence reads: CASSQEQVYSYEQYF. The DNA of the CDR3 is TGCGCCAGCAGCCAAGAGCAGGTATACTCCTACGAGCAGTACTTC.

This chain uses TRBV4-1 with TRBJ2-3; 9 nucleotides match TRBD1. The J segment lost 4 bases and the V segment lost 6 bases, leaving 14 bases of the junction unmatched. The CDR3 contains 17 residues. Germline V gene sequence: CDR1 MGHRA, CDR2 YSYEKL. The CDR3 coding sequence is TGCGCCAGCAGAAGGTTCGGGACAGGGAGTTTCGCAGATACGCAGTATTTT. Translated, it gives CASRRFGTGSFADTQYF.

The rearrangement links TRBV4-1 to TRBJ2-3; 10 nucleotides line up with TRBD2. CDR3 size: 16 residues. In germline, CDR1 is MGHRA, CDR2 YSYEKL. Trimming removed 0 bases from V and 4 bases from J; junction bases left unmatched: 4. The CDR3 sequence: CASSQEPAGGPDTQYF. DNA of the CDR3: TGCGCCAGCAGCCAAGAACCAGCGGGGGGGCCAGATACGCAGTATTTT.

This chain links TRBV13 with TRBJ2-7; D is unresolved. Trimming pared 5 bases from V and 3 bases from J, leaving 8 bases between. This CDR3 region has 12 residues. Germline V lookup: CDR1 PRHDT, CDR2 FYEKMQ (reference sequence). The CDR3, as DNA: TGTGCCAGCAGCAACCGGAGCTACGAGCAGTACTTC. Translating gives CASSNRSYEQYF.

The chain joins TRBV29-1 to TRBJ2-4, with D unresolved. This CDR3 is 15 amino acids long. Germline lookup yields CDR1 SQVTM and CDR2 ANQGSEA. V lost 1 base and J 1 base, leaving 11 bases between the germline ends. The CDR3 reads CSVEGPPRAKNIQYF. CDR3 coding DNA: TGCAGCGTTGAAGGTCCCCCCAGGGCCAAAAACATTCAGTACTTC.

This chain connects TRBV12-3 or TRBV12-4 to TRBJ2-3; no reliable D call. The length of the CDR3 is 11 residues. V was cut by 3 bases and J by 5 bases, with 3 bases left in between. CDR3 sequence reads: CASSLRDTQYF. CDR3 nucleotides: TGTGCCAGCAGTTTGCGAGATACGCAGTATTTT.

The chain couples TRBV28 to TRBJ2-2; perhaps TRBD2 as D (5 bases). CDR3 length: 14 residues. Germline lookup yields CDR1 MDHEN and CDR2 SYDVKM. Trimming removed 6 bases from V and 1 base from J, with 9 bases in between. The CDR3 loop is CASSLGRNTGELFF. In nucleotides, the CDR3 is TGTGCCAGCAGCCTAGGGAGGAACACCGGGGAGCTGTTTTTT.

The rearrangement joins TRBV5-6 to TRBJ1-2; 7 bases fit TRBD1. The V gene end was trimmed by 2 bases and the J gene end by 7 bases; junction bases not matched to a gene: 14. There are 16 residues in the CDR3. Germline CDR1 is SGHDT and CDR2 is YYEEEE. Here the CDR3 reads CASSLGRGFRSRGYTF. Here the CDR3 DNA reads TGTGCCAGCAGCTTAGGCAGGGGGTTCCGCTCTCGTGGCTACACCTTC. Using reference TRBV5-6 and TRBJ1-2 for the parts outside the CDR3, the full variable domain is DAGVTQSPTHLIKTRGQQVTLRCSPKSGHDTVSWYQQALGQGPQFIFQYYEEEERQRGNFPDRFSGHQFPNYSSELNVNALLLGDSALYLCASSLGRGFRSRGYTFGSGTRLTVV.

Only a few counts were recorded for this clone. The genes are TRBV19 and TRBJ2-5; 11 nucleotides agree with TRBD2. V lost 5 bases and J lost 0; bases outside the gene matches: 8. CDR3 length equals 17 residues. Germline CDR1 and CDR2: LNHDA and SQIVND (reference sequence). The CDR3, as DNA: TGTGCCAGTAGTGCCGCGGGACTAGCGGTCAACCAAGAGACCCAGTACTTC. It encodes CASSAAGLAVNQETQYF.

The chain links TRBV5-6 to TRBJ1-6; TRBD1 matches 9 bases. Germline V gene lookup returns CDR1 SGHDT and CDR2 YYEEEE. This CDR3 spans 17 amino acids. After removal of 4 bases from V and 4 bases from J, the junction contained 9 bases not matched to a gene. CDR3 nucleotide sequence: TGTGCCAGCAGCCCAGGGACAGGGAGGGGATATAATTCACCCCTCCACTTT. Translating it yields CASSPGTGRGYNSPLHF.

This clone was counted a single time. The V gene is TRBV28, the J gene TRBJ1-6, with 7 bases identical to TRBD1. The junction had 8 bases not matched to a gene; V was cut back by 3 bases and J by 3 bases. The CDR3 spans 17 residues. CDR1 is MDHEN and CDR2 is SYDVKM in the germline V gene. Here the CDR3 reads CASSLGKTGYYNSPLHF. CDR3 sequence (DNA): TGTGCCAGCAGTTTGGGAAAGACAGGGTACTATAATTCACCCCTCCACTTT.

Here the CDR3 DNA reads TGTGCCAGCAGTTCTCTTGACAGGGGTGGGAATCAGCCCCAGCATTTT. As protein: CASSSLDRGGNQPQHF. This sequence joins TRBV6-6 and TRBJ1-5, with TRBD1 matching over 8 bases. V trimming: 4 bases; J trimming: 4 bases; junction bases outside the gene matches: 9. Germline V gene data show CDR1 as MNHNY and CDR2 as SVGAGI (reference sequence). This CDR3 contains 16 residues.

The chain combines TRBV30 with TRBJ1-2; TRBD1 matches at 7 bases. The CDR3 length is 14 residues. Germline CDR1 GTSNPN, CDR2 SVGIG (reference sequence). The V segment lost 2 bases and the J segment 8 bases; nucleotides outside the gene matches: 11. For the CDR3, the DNA is TGTGCCTGGAGTCCCGCCGACAGGGTAGGCGGCTACACCTTC. Translated, it gives CAWSPADRVGGYTF.

This clone is a singleton in its sample. This chain's CDR3 is CAWNGGLFYGYTF. The CDR3 DNA reads TGTGCCTGGAATGGGGGACTCTTCTATGGCTACACCTTC. The chain joins TRBV30 to TRBJ1-2; weak D call: TRBD1 (5 bases). Trimming removed 4 bases from V and 4 bases from J, with 13 bases in between. CDR1 is GTSNPN, CDR2 SVGIG, per germline (reference sequence). The CDR3 runs 13 residues.

V is TRBV19 and J is TRBJ2-3; TRBD2 matches at 7 bases. Germline V CDR1 and CDR2: LNHDA, SQIVND (reference sequence). This CDR3 has 14 amino acids. Unmatched junction bases numbered 6, after V lost 5 bases and J lost 4 bases. In nucleotides, the CDR3 is TGTGCCAGTAGTTCGGGGGGAGGGGCAGATACGCAGTATTTT. It yields the protein CASSSGGGADTQYF.

The chain uses TRBV7-3 and TRBJ2-3, with a possible D match to TRBD2 (6 bases). There are 15 residues in the CDR3. Germline CDR1 and CDR2: SGHTA and FQGTGA. Trimming shortened V by 0 bases and J by 0 bases, and 7 bases separated the two germline ends. The CDR3 region has the DNA TGTGCCAGCAGCTTAACGGGGACTAGCACAGATACGCAGTATTTT. Residues: CASSLTGTSTDTQYF.

The J gene is TRBJ2-7, the V gene TRBV9; D unresolved. The CDR3 covers 15 residues. V dropped 0 bases and J dropped 0 bases, with 10 bases sitting between them. Germline V CDR1 and CDR2: SGDLS, YYNGEE. The CDR3 DNA follows: TGTGCCAGCAGCGTAGGACTCCTGAGCTCCTACGAGCAGTACTTC. It specifies CASSVGLLSSYEQYF.

This chain joins TRBV7-3 and TRBJ2-1, with TRBD2 matching over 7 bases. Germline V gives CDR1 SGHTA, CDR2 FQGTGA. V trimming: 6 bases; J trimming: 0 bases; junction bases outside the gene matches: 8. The CDR3 totals 16 residues. CDR3 sequence: CASSQSGVSSYNEQFF. CDR3 in DNA: TGTGCCAGCAGTCAGAGCGGGGTAAGCTCCTACAATGAGCAGTTCTTC.

This rearrangement joins TRBV24-1 to TRBJ2-1; TRBD2 matches at 11 bases. There are 16 residues in the CDR3. The V segment lost 5 bases and the J segment 3 bases; nucleotides outside the gene matches: 5. Looked up from germline, CDR1 is KGHDR and CDR2 is SFDVKD. DNA for the CDR3: TGTGCCACCAGTGCCATAGCGGGAGGGGGCTACAATGAGCAGTTCTTC. It yields the protein CATSAIAGGGYNEQFF.